These T cell receptor beta chains were read from a single sample in a study of T cells after yellow fever vaccination. TCRdb reprocessed the 5' RACE reads with MiXCR, giving one entry per CDR3 protein. The sample records under 250,000 distinct CDR3 sequences, approximately 3.2% being singletons. This specimen was CD4+ T cells sorted from PBMCs, taken 10 days after the yellow fever booster vaccination. The receptors were gathered from a man between 18 and 29 years old who received the YFV17D yellow fever vaccine. CDR3s include the opening cysteine and the closing phenylalanine or tryptophan. The D gene is left open where the match is weak. Size is omitted from some rows. Given values are once, few, many or a class for expanded clones.

j_gene,d_gene,v_gene,abundance,CDR3aa,CDR3nt
TRBJ1-2,TRBD1,TRBV12-3/TRBV12-4,few,CASSFQGASDYTF,TGTGCCAGCAGTTTCCAGGGGGCCAGCGACTACACCTTC
TRBJ2-7,TRBD1,TRBV27,many,CASSSSYYRQGVGPPKSYEQYF,TGTGCCAGCAGTTCTTCCTACTACAGACAGGGGGTCGGCCCGCCAAAAAGCTACGAGCAGTACTTC
TRBJ1-1,.,TRBV5-1,.,CASAQGLPNTEAFF,TGCGCCAGCGCACAGGGTCTCCCGAACACTGAAGCTTTCTTT
TRBJ1-6,.,TRBV18,.,CASSPLGGSRNSPLHF,TGTGCCAGCTCACCACTTGGAGGAAGTCGGAATTCACCCCTCCACTTT
TRBJ1-1,.,TRBV6-2/TRBV6-3,.,CASSGWAEAFF,TGTGCCAGCAGTGGGTGGGCTGAAGCTTTCTTT
TRBJ2-1,.,TRBV10-3,.,CAISDSTGGASNEQFF,TGTGCCATCAGTGACTCAACGGGCGGGGCGTCCAATGAGCAGTTCTTC
TRBJ1-6,.,TRBV2,many,CASKTDSHNSPLHF,TGTGCCAGCAAGACCGACAGCCATAATTCACCCCTCCACTTT
TRBJ1-1,.,TRBV5-5,many,CASSLGSGPEAFF,TGTGCCAGCAGCTTGGGGAGCGGCCCTGAAGCTTTCTTT
TRBJ2-5,TRBD2,TRBV7-8,many,CASSFERGETQYF,TGTGCCAGCAGCTTCGAGCGGGGGGAGACCCAGTACTTC
TRBJ2-3,.,TRBV6-2/TRBV6-3,many,CASSYFTDTQYF,TGTGCCAGCAGTTACTTCACAGATACGCAGTATTTT
TRBJ1-5,.,TRBV29-1,many,CSVAGAGNQPQHF,TGCAGCGTTGCAGGGGCTGGCAATCAGCCCCAGCATTTT
TRBJ1-6,.,TRBV5-1,many,CASRQEMNSPLHF,TGCGCCAGCAGACAGGAAATGAATTCACCCCTCCACTTT
TRBJ2-3,.,TRBV12-3/TRBV12-4,.,CASSLWRGATDTQYF,TGTGCCAGCAGTTTATGGCGGGGAGCCACAGATACGCAGTATTTT
TRBJ1-2,.,TRBV12-3/TRBV12-4,many,CASSFSAGSYGYTF,TGTGCCAGCAGTTTTTCGGCCGGCAGCTATGGCTACACCTTC
TRBJ1-5,TRBD1,TRBV2,.,CASKSRDRVRQPQHF,TGTGCCAGCAAGTCCCGGGACAGGGTACGGCAGCCCCAGCATTTT
TRBJ1-5,TRBD1,TRBV2,many,CASDRGLQPQHF,TGTGCCAGCGACAGGGGGCTTCAGCCCCAGCATTTT
TRBJ2-2,.,TRBV18,.,CASSPRKASTGELFF,TGTGCCAGCTCACCACGAAAGGCGAGCACCGGGGAGCTGTTTTTT
TRBJ1-4,.,TRBV30,few,CAGHTGYNEKLFF,TGTGCCGGACATACAGGGTATAATGAAAAACTGTTTTTT
TRBJ2-2,TRBD1,TRBV7-2,many,CASSLVRGMNTGELFF,TGTGCCAGCAGCTTAGTCAGGGGGATGAACACCGGGGAGCTGTTTTTT
TRBJ2-5,TRBD2,TRBV9,few,CASSEGEAGAETQYF,TGTGCCAGCAGCGAGGGGGAAGCGGGGGCTGAGACCCAGTACTTC
TRBJ1-5,.,TRBV6-6,many,CASTKVVNNQPQHF,TGTGCCAGCACCAAGGTGGTTAACAATCAGCCCCAGCATTTT
TRBJ2-5,TRBD1,TRBV6-2/TRBV6-3,many,CASSWDRELAETQYF,TGTGCCAGCAGTTGGGACAGGGAACTTGCAGAGACCCAGTACTTC
TRBJ1-4,.,TRBV10-3,many,CAISESAGRDEKLFF,TGTGCCATCAGTGAGTCCGCAGGACGGGATGAAAAACTGTTTTTT
TRBJ1-5,.,TRBV15,.,CATSRVGTSNQPQHF,TGTGCCACCAGCAGAGTGGGCACAAGCAATCAGCCCCAGCATTTT
TRBJ1-6,TRBD1,TRBV6-5,many,CASSRTGFQDSPLHF,TGTGCCAGCAGTAGGACAGGGTTCCAAGATTCACCCCTCCACTTT
TRBJ2-1,.,TRBV20-1,many,CSALPGGAAMEQFF,TGCAGTGCCCTCCCGGGCGGGGCCGCAATGGAGCAGTTCTTC
TRBJ2-1,.,TRBV18,many,CASSLDSSYNEQFF,TGTGCCAGCTCACTCGACAGCTCCTACAATGAGCAGTTCTTC